A selection of T cell receptor beta chains follows, all from one sample in a study of shared clonotypes between healthy human individuals. Measured with immunoSEQ multiplex PCR; TCRdb has only the in-frame clones, and not every one. In the table there are millions of clones, around 95% of which are singletons. The material sequenced was naive CD4+ T cells sorted from blood. These receptors were obtained from a man aged 18 to 35 in good health. CDR3s include the opening cysteine and the closing phenylalanine or tryptophan. The D gene is left open where the match is weak. Clone size, where shown, is once, few, many, or a class for clones that have expanded.

>NA|NA|TRBJ1-5|TRBV2
TGTGCCAGCAGTGAAGCGTTTTCCAATCAGCCCCAGCATTTT
CASSEAFSNQPQHF
>NA|NA|TRBJ1-4|TRBV7-2
TGTGCCAGCAGCTCCTGGACCGTTAATGAAAAACTGTTTTTT
CASSSWTVNEKLFF
>TRBD1|NA|TRBJ2-3|TRBV6-1
TGTGCCAGCAGTGAAGTATGGACAGGTTGGCAGTATTTT
CASSEVWTGWQYF
>NA|NA|TRBJ2-7|TRBV30
TGTGCCTCGTCGAGTGGCTCGGACGAGCAGTACTTC
CASSSGSDEQYF
>TRBD1|NA|TRBJ1-6|TRBV30
TGTGCCTGGAGTAAACAGGGGAATTCACCCCTCCACTTT
CAWSKQGNSPLHF
>TRBD2|NA|TRBJ2-7|TRBV25-1
TGTGCCAGCAGTGAGAGGACTAGCGGGAGACCCTACGAGCAGTACTTC
CASSERTSGRPYEQYF
>NA|NA|TRBJ1-5|TRBV4-1
TGCGCCAGCAGCCAAGGGGGGTCCCCGGGGTATCAGCCCCAGCATTTT
CASSQGGSPGYQPQHF
>NA|NA|TRBJ2-1|TRBV11-2
TGTGCCAGCAGCTCGTTGGGCGGAGGCTCCTACAATGAGCAGTTCTTC
CASSSLGGGSYNEQFF
>NA|NA|TRBJ2-5|TRBV5-1
TGCGCCAGCAGCTTGGGTGCTGGCAGCCGAGGAACTGACTTC
CASSLGAGSRGTDF
>NA|NA|TRBJ1-6|TRBV30
TGTGCCTCCCTCGAGAACTCCAAGCGATCTCCCCTCCACTTT
CASLENSKRSPLHF
>NA|NA|TRBJ1-5|TRBV27
TGTGCCAGCAAGGGGAGTAGCAATCAGCCCCAGCATTTT
CASKGSSNQPQHF
>NA|NA|TRBJ1-2|TRBV6-6
TGTGCCAGCAGTTACCCCAACCCCCAGGTTAACTATGGCTACACCTTC
CASSYPNPQVNYGYTF
>NA|NA|TRBJ2-1|TRBV13
TGTGCCAGCAGCATCCATAGCGTTAGCTACAATGAGCAGTTCTTC
CASSIHSVSYNEQFF
>NA|NA|TRBJ1-2|TRBV14
TGTGCCAGCAGCCATGAATACCTGATGGAGGGCTACACCTTC
CASSHEYLMEGYTF
>TRBD1|NA|TRBJ2-7|TRBV18
TGTGCCAGCTCAGTCCGGGACAGCTCCTACGAGCAGTACTTC
CASSVRDSSYEQYF
>TRBD1|NA|TRBJ1-1|TRBV25-1
TGTGCCAGCACCTTAGGGACAGGTACTATGAACACTGAAGCTTTCTTT
CASTLGTGTMNTEAFF
>NA|few|TRBJ2-7|TRBV7-8
TGTGCCAGCAGCTTAGACAAGCTGAGCTCCTACGAGCAGTACTTC
CASSLDKLSSYEQYF
>NA|NA|TRBJ1-5|TRBV6-5
TGTGCCAGCAGTTACACGACACGACTCCGCAATCAGCCCCAGCATTTT
CASSYTTRLRNQPQHF
>NA|NA|TRBJ1-5|TRBV27
TGTGCCAGCAGTCGGGGGGATCAGCCCCAGCATTTT
CASSRGDQPQHF
>NA|NA|TRBJ2-1|TRBV9
TGTGCCAGCAGTAGGGACACGCTGAGCCATGAGCAGTTCTTC
CASSRDTLSHEQFF
>NA|NA|TRBJ1-6|TRBV19
TGTGCCAGTAGTTTCGTTAATTCACCCCTCCACTTT
CASSFVNSPLHF
>TRBD1|NA|TRBJ1-6|TRBV30
TGTGCCTGGAGTGTAGGTGGGTCAGGGGGTTCACCCCTCCACTTT
CAWSVGGSGGSPLHF
>NA|NA|TRBJ2-3|TRBV6-4
TGTGCCAGCAGTGAAGGAGGTAGCGGAAATACGCAGTATTTT
CASSEGGSGNTQYF
>NA|NA|TRBJ1-1|TRBV7-2
TGTGCCAGCAGCTTAGTCGCCGGGAACACTGAAGCTTTCTTT
CASSLVAGNTEAFF
>NA|few|TRBJ1-6|TRBV28
TGTGCCAGCAGTCCCCCGGGGCACTATAATTCACCCCTCCACTTT
CASSPPGHYNSPLHF
>TRBD2|NA|TRBJ2-7|TRBV2
TGTGCCAGCAGTCTAGCGGGAGGGCGCGGCGAGCAGTACTTC
CASSLAGGRGEQYF
>NA|NA|TRBJ2-7|TRBV6-5
TGTGCCAGCAGGACAGACTACGAGCAGTACTTC
CASRTDYEQYF
>TRBD2|NA|TRBJ2-3|TRBV5-4
TGTGCCAGCAGCTTGTCCAGCGGGGGGGTAGATACGCAGTATTTT
CASSLSSGGVDTQYF
>TRBD2|NA|TRBJ2-3|TRBV27
TGTGCCAGCAGTCCTAACGCTAGCGGGAGGAGGGCAGATACGCAGTATTTT
CASSPNASGRRADTQYF
>NA|NA|TRBJ1-5|TRBV30
TGTGCCTGGAGTGCCGCAGGGAATCAGCCCCAGCATTTT
CAWSAAGNQPQHF
>NA|NA|TRBJ1-5|TRBV21-1
TGTGCCAGCAGCAAAGCGCAGGGACAGGGAAACCATACTAGCAATCAGCCCCAGCATTTT
CASSKAQGQGNHTSNQPQHF
>NA|NA|TRBJ1-1|TRBV6-5
TGTGCCAGCAGGAAGGAGACTGAAGCTTTCTTT
CASRKETEAFF
>NA|NA|TRBJ1-1|TRBV4-1
TGCGCCAGCAGCCAAGGTATCGGCAGCATGAACACTGAAGCTTTCTTT
CASSQGIGSMNTEAFF
>NA|NA|TRBJ1-4|TRBV30
TGTGCCTGGAGTGTTGGGGAGGGGAGGAGATTTTTT
CAWSVGEGRRFF
>NA|NA|TRBJ2-7|TRBV5-1
TGCGCCAGCAGCTTACGCCCAGGGACGGACGAGCAGTACTTC
CASSLRPGTDEQYF
>NA|NA|TRBJ2-7|TRBV18
TGTGCCAGCTCACCACCGCTCAGGCCCGGGAACGAGCAGTACTTC
CASSPPLRPGNEQYF
>NA|NA|TRBJ1-6|TRBV5-4
TGTGCCAGCAGCTTGGGGCGGAACTCCTATAATTCACCCCTCCACTTT
CASSLGRNSYNSPLHF
>TRBD1|NA|TRBJ2-6|TRBV4-3
TGCGCCAGCAGCAACGACAGGGCTCGGGCCAACGTCCTGACTTTC
CASSNDRARANVLTF
>NA|NA|TRBJ2-2|TRBV6-5
TGTGCTAAGGTTGGGGGGAACACCGGGGAGCTGTTTTTT
CAKVGGNTGELFF
>TRBD1|NA|TRBJ1-2|TRBV19
TGTGCCAGTAGTGCCCTAACAGGGGGCTATGGCTACACCTTC
CASSALTGGYGYTF
>NA|NA|TRBJ2-2|TRBV10-2
TGCGCCAGTACGGTCCTTCTTTTAGGGATAAAAAACACCGGGGAGCTGTTTTTT
CASTVLLLGIKNTGELFF